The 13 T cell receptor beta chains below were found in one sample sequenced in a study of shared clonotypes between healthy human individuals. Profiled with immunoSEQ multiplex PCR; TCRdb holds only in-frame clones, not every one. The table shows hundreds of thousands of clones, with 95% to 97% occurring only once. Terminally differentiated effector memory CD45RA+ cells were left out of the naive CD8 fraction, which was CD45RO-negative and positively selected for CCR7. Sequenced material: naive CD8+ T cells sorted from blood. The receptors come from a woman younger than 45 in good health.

CDR3 in amino acids: CASSIEAGRTEAFF. The DNA for the CDR3 is TGTGCCAGTAGTATTGAGGCAGGGAGGACTGAAGCTTTCTTT. The rearrangement uses TRBV19 and TRBJ1-1, with D perhaps matching TRBD1 (5 bases). Germline V gives CDR1 LNHDA, CDR2 SQIVND (reference sequence). The CDR3 covers 14 residues. Trimming removed 3 bases at V and 5 bases at J, with 13 bases between.

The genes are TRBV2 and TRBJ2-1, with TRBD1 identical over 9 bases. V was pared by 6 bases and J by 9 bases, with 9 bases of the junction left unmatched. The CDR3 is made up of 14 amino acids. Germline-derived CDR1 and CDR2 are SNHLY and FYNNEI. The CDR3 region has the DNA TGTGCCAGCAGACCTGGACAGGGGTTAGCTGAGCAGTTCTTC. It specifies CASRPGQGLAEQFF.

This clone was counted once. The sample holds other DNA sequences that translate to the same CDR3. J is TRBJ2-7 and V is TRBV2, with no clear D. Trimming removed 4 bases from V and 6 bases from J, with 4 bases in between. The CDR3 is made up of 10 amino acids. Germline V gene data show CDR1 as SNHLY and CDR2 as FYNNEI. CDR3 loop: CASSGAEQYF. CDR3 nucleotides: TGTGCCAGCAGTGGAGCCGAGCAGTACTTC.

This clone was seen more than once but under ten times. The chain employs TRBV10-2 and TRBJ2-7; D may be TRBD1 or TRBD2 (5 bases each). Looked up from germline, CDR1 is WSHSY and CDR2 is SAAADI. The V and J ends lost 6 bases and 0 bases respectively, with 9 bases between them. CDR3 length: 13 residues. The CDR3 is CASRRDASYEQYF. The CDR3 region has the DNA TGCGCCAGCAGGAGGGACGCCTCCTACGAGCAGTACTTC.

The CDR3 loop reads CASCGVGYEQYF. CDR3 bases: TGTGCCAGTTGCGGAGTCGGCTACGAGCAGTACTTC. The chain recombines TRBV28 with TRBJ2-7; D not certain. The CDR3 length is 12 residues. Germline V gene sequence: CDR1 MDHEN, CDR2 SYDVKM. V was cut by 9 bases and J by 3 bases, with 12 bases left in between. The variable domain in full, with the rest retrieved from reference TRBV28 and TRBJ2-7, is DVKVTQSSRYLVKRTGEKVFLECVQDMDHENMFWYRQDPGLGLRLIYFSYDVKMKEKGDIPEGYSVSREKKERFSLILESASTNQTSMYLCASCGVGYEQYFGPGTRLTVT.

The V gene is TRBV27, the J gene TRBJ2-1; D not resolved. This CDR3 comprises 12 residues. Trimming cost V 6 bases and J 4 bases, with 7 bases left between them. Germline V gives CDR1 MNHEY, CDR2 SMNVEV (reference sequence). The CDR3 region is CASRPDYNEQFF. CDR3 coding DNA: TGTGCCAGCAGACCCGATTACAATGAGCAGTTCTTC.

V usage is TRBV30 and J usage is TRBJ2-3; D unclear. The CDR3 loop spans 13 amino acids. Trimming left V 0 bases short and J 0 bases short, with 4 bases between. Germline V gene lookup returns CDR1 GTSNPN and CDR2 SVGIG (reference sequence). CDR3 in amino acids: CAWSVMSTDTQYF. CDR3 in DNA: TGTGCCTGGAGTGTAATGAGCACAGATACGCAGTATTTT. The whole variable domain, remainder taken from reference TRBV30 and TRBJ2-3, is SQTIHQWPATLVQPVGSPLSLECTVEGTSNPNLYWYRQAAGRGLQLLFYSVGIGQISSEVPQNLSASRPQDRQFILSSKKLLLSDSGFYLCAWSVMSTDTQYFGPGTRLTVL.

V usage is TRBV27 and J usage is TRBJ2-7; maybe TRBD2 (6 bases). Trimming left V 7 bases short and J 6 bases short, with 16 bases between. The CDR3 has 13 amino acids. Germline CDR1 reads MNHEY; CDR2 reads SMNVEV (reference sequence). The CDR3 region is CASKPGLLGEQYF. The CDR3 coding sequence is TGTGCCAGCAAACCGGGACTGCTTGGCGAGCAGTACTTC.

The CDR3 region is CSVEGWAGTGVISEGYTF. CDR3 coding DNA: TGCAGCGTTGAAGGGTGGGCCGGGACAGGGGTTATTTCGGAGGGCTACACCTTC. The V and J genes are TRBV29-1 and TRBJ1-2, with 10 bases matching TRBD1. The CDR3 has 18 amino acids. Germline CDR1 SQVTM, CDR2 ANQGSEA. The trim removed 1 base at V and 8 bases at J, leaving 19 bases unmatched.

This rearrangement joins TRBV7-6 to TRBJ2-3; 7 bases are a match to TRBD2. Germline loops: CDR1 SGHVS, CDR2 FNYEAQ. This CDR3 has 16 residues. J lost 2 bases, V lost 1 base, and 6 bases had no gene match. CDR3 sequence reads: CASSLESGGYTDTQYF. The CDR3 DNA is TGTGCCAGCAGCTTAGAATCGGGAGGATACACAGATACGCAGTATTTT.

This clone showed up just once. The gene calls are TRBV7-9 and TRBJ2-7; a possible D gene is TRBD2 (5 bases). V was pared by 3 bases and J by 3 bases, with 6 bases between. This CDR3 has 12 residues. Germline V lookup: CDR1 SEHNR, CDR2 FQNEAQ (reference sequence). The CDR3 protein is CASSLTNYEQYF. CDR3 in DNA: TGTGCCAGCAGCTTGACTAACTACGAGCAGTACTTC. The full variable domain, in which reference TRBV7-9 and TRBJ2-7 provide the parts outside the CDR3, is DTGVSQNPRHKITKRGQNVTFRCDPISEHNRLYWYRQTLGQGPEFLTYFQNEAQLEKSRLLSDRFSAERPKGSFSTLEIQRTEQGDSAMYLCASSLTNYEQYFGPGTRLTVT.

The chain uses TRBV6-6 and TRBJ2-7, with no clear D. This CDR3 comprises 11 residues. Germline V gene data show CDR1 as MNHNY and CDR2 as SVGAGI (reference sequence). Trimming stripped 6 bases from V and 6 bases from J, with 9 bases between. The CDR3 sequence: CASRHSFEQYF. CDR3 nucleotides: TGTGCCAGCAGGCACAGCTTCGAGCAGTACTTC.

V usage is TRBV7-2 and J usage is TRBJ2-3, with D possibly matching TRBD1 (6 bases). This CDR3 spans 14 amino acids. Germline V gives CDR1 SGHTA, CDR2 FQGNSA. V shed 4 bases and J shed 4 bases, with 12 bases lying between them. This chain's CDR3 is CASSYDRSPDTQYF. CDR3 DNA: TGTGCCAGCAGCTACGACAGGAGCCCAGATACGCAGTATTTT.